This T cell receptor beta chain came from a study of blood T cell repertoires in COVID-19. The overall study: Sample material is recorded as cDNA or gDNA derived from T cells, B-cell-depleted T cells, or PBMCs.

Recruitment covered roughly 22 US areas and drew participants whose ages spanned about 18 to 100 years. Cohorts were based on clinical histories the participants reported. Recovered Cohort 3 donors showed two negative PCRs, clearance, or symptom resolution. CDR1 is SGHTA, CDR2 FQGNSA, per germline. The CDR3 is 16 residues long. Trimming removed 5 bases from V and 8 bases from J; junction bases left unmatched: 14. The method was immunoSEQ multiplex PCR; TCRdb's version includes in-frame clones alone and lacks a portion of them. The sample consists of some 200,000 clones, approximately 80% of them appearing once.

This rearrangement joins TRBV7-2 to TRBJ1-4; 7 bases map to TRBD1. The sequence was collected from a man between 35 and 55 years old who had recovered from COVID-19. Sequenced sample: PBMCs or T cells enriched from blood (not recorded which). CDR3 protein: CASSITTGNLREKLFF. CDR3 sequence (DNA): TGTGCCAGCAGCATCACGACAGGGAATTTACGGGAAAAACTGTTTTTT.